These 14 T cell receptor beta chains share one sample of origin, sequenced in a study of T cell responses to AZD1222 COVID-19 vaccine. Sequencing was performed with immunoSEQ multiplex PCR; in TCRdb, only in-frame clones are kept and a portion is missing. The top ten clones hold under 6.5% of a sample with more than 150,000 clones, just under 90% of them seen once. Here the sequenced sample was peripheral blood, taken on day 0 of AZD1222 vaccination. These receptors were obtained from an adult in good health.

This rearrangement joins TRBV27 to TRBJ1-3; D unclear. V lost 9 bases, J lost 3 bases, and 6 bases lay in between. CDR1 and CDR2 from the germline V gene are MNHEY and SMNVEV (reference sequence). The CDR3 has 11 residues. The CDR3 nucleotides are TGTGCCAGGGTCTGTGGAAACACCATATATTTT. This codes for CARVCGNTIYF.

In this sample, this clone turned up once. V and J are TRBV10-3 and TRBJ1-1; no clear D. CDR3 length: 15 residues. V shed 3 bases and J shed 0 bases, with 11 bases lying between them. Germline CDR1 reads ENHRY; CDR2 reads SYGVKD. CDR3 sequence reads: CAISDPDGLNTEAFF. The CDR3 region has the DNA TGTGCCATCAGTGACCCCGACGGGCTGAACACTGAAGCTTTCTTT.

CDR3 sequence: CASRRSAGGLSTTTEQFF. The CDR3 DNA follows: TGTGCCAGTAGGCGAAGCGCGGGAGGGCTCTCAACGACAACCGAGCAGTTCTTC. The chain recombines TRBV6-6 with TRBJ2-1; 9 bases match TRBD2. V dropped 9 bases and J dropped 10; count of bases not matched to a gene: 25. The CDR3 totals 18 residues. The germline V gene encodes CDR1 MNHNY and CDR2 SVGAGI (reference sequence).

The chain links TRBV27 to TRBJ2-3; tentatively, D is TRBD2 (6 bases). Germline V gene data show CDR1 as MNHEY and CDR2 as SMNVEV (reference sequence). Trimming removed 0 bases from V and 2 bases from J, with 12 bases in between. This CDR3 spans 16 amino acids. CDR3 bases: TGTGCCAGCAGTTTATCAGGCGGGACCTTCACAGATACGCAGTATTTT. Encoded protein: CASSLSGGTFTDTQYF.

The CDR3 coding sequence is TGCGCCAGCAGCGGCAGGGGGCCTCCTAACTATGGCTACACCTTC. This gives the protein CASSGRGPPNYGYTF. The V and J genes are TRBV5-1 and TRBJ1-2, with TRBD1 matching over 8 bases. The germline V gene encodes CDR1 SGHRS and CDR2 YFSETQ. With 4 bases clipped from V and 0 bases from J, the junction kept 5 bases outside the gene matches. This CDR3 contains 15 residues.

The rearrangement joins TRBV24-1 to TRBJ1-5, with D possibly TRBD1 on 6 matching bases. In germline, CDR1 is KGHDR, CDR2 SFDVKD. Trimming took 3 bases from V and 4 from J, leaving 12 bases between them. This CDR3 spans 15 amino acids. This CDR3 reads CATSDGGAGNQPQHF. CDR3 in DNA: TGTGCCACCAGTGATGGGGGGGCTGGTAATCAGCCCCAGCATTTT.

J is TRBJ1-3 and V is TRBV28; D ambiguous. CDR1 is MDHEN, CDR2 SYDVKM, per germline. There are 16 residues in the CDR3. V dropped 5 bases and J dropped 0 bases, with 14 bases sitting between them. The CDR3 here is CASSVHFGFSGNTIYF. The CDR3 DNA reads as TGTGCCAGCAGTGTTCATTTCGGTTTCTCTGGAAACACCATATATTTT.

This clone was detected once. The genes are TRBV19 and TRBJ1-2; unclear D gene. This CDR3 region has 16 residues. Trimming took off 1 base at V and 2 bases at J, with 14 bases between the two ends. CDR1 and CDR2 (germline): LNHDA, SQIVND (reference sequence). CDR3 residues: CASSIGYADLNYGYTF. The CDR3 DNA sequence: TGTGCCAGTAGTATAGGTTATGCAGACTTAAACTATGGCTACACCTTC.

The chain combines TRBV9 with TRBJ2-5; tentatively, D is TRBD1 (6 bases). This CDR3 region has 13 residues. In germline, CDR1 is SGDLS, CDR2 YYNGEE. V lost 3 bases to trimming and J lost 3 bases, with 9 bases between them. This CDR3 is CASSGGQEETQYF. CDR3 coding DNA: TGTGCCAGCAGCGGGGGACAAGAAGAGACCCAGTACTTC. The variable domain in full, completed from reference TRBV9 and TRBJ2-5, reads DSGVTQTPKHLITATGQRVTLRCSPRSGDLSVYWYQQSLDQGLQFLIQYYNGEERAKGNILERFSAQQFPDLHSELNLSSLELGDSALYFCASSGGQEETQYFGPGTRLLVL.

This sequence joins TRBV19 and TRBJ1-1, with a tentative D call TRBD1 (5 bases). The CDR3 length is 15 residues. Trimming removed 7 bases from V and 0 bases from J, with 15 bases in between. Germline V lookup: CDR1 LNHDA, CDR2 SQIVND (reference sequence). Here the CDR3 reads CASNLGEEMNTEAFF. As DNA, the CDR3 is TGTGCCAGTAATTTAGGGGAGGAAATGAACACTGAAGCTTTCTTT.

The chain has TRBV6-5 and TRBJ2-3; weak D call: TRBD2 (5 bases). V gave up 6 bases and J gave up 2 bases, with 15 bases separating them. CDR1 and CDR2 (germline): MNHEY, SVGAGI. The CDR3 covers 15 residues. The CDR3 region is CASRDRRGLTDTQYF. CDR3 DNA sequence: TGTGCCAGCAGGGATCGACGAGGGCTCACAGATACGCAGTATTTT.

The rearrangement links TRBV10-3 to TRBJ2-2; possibly TRBD1 or TRBD2 for D (5 bases each). Trimming removed 8 bases at V and 6 bases at J, with 16 bases between. The CDR3 totals 14 residues. Germline-derived CDR1 and CDR2 are ENHRY and SYGVKD. The CDR3 bases are TGTGCCATCCGTGGGGGAGTATCTTCCGGGGAGCTGTTTTTT. Translating gives CAIRGGVSSGELFF.

V and J are TRBV15 and TRBJ1-6; D gene uncertain. Germline V lookup: CDR1 LNHNV, CDR2 YYDKDF (reference sequence). The CDR3 covers 14 residues. Trimming shortened V by 5 bases and J by 11 bases, and 16 bases separated the two germline ends. The CDR3 spells CATSGSDGNPPLHF. The CDR3 nucleotides are TGTGCCACCAGCGGGTCGGACGGAAATCCACCCCTCCACTTT. Filled out from reference TRBV15 and TRBJ1-6, the complete variable domain reads DAMVIQNPRYQVTQFGKPVTLSCSQTLNHNVMYWYQQKSSQAPKLLFHYYDKDFNNEADTPDNFQSRRPNTSFCFLDIRSPGLGDTAMYLCATSGSDGNPPLHFGNGTRLTVT.

The CDR3 DNA reads TGTGCCAGCAGCCCCAATATCGGACCGTTTCAAGAGACCCAGTACTTC. Translating it yields CASSPNIGPFQETQYF. The V and J genes are TRBV5-5 and TRBJ2-5, with D unresolved. The CDR3 extends over 16 amino acids. The ends were cut back, 4 bases at V and 2 bases at J, with 18 bases in the middle. Germline values: CDR1 SGHKS, CDR2 YYEKEE (reference sequence). Using reference TRBV5-5 and TRBJ2-5 for the parts outside the CDR3, the full variable domain is DAGVTQSPTHLIKTRGQQVTLRCSPISGHKSVSWYQQVLGQGPQFIFQYYEKEERGRGNFPDRFSARQFPNYSSELNVNALLLGDSALYLCASSPNIGPFQETQYFGPGTRLLVL.